What follows are 18 T cell receptor beta chains derived from one specimen sequenced in a study of cytomegalovirus exposure and HLA in healthy donors (dated by TCRdb to between 2016 and 2019). Libraries were prepared through the immunoSEQ multiplex PCR assay. TCRdb carries this immuneACCESS record with in-frame sequences only. Its versions omit some clonotypes, under half of them owing to an unresolved V gene in the studies checked, with the rest unexplained. This sample gives roughly 70,000 clones in total; about 90% of them show up just once. 3.8% of the sample is taken by the ten largest. The sequencing sample was made of PBMCs. Receptors were obtained from a woman between 18 and 29 years old in good health and CMV-seropositive.

This rearrangement joins TRBV4-1 to TRBJ2-7; D is perhaps TRBD2 (5 bases). The germline V and J ends were trimmed by 0 bases and 5 bases, with 14 bases remaining between them. CDR3 length: 15 residues. Germline loops: CDR1 MGHRA, CDR2 YSYEKL. The CDR3 sequence: CASSQDPGTQDEQYF. The CDR3 nucleotides are TGCGCCAGCAGCCAAGATCCGGGAACGCAGGACGAGCAGTACTTC.

The chain combines TRBV6-5 with TRBJ1-6; 9 nucleotides match TRBD1. Unmatched junction bases numbered 7, after V lost 7 bases and J lost 6 bases. CDR3 length: 15 amino acids. Germline V CDR1 and CDR2: MNHEY, SVGAGI. The CDR3 region has the DNA TGTGCCAGCAACGCACAGGGGGCTATTAATTCACCCCTCCACTTT. Residues: CASNAQGAINSPLHF.

V and J are TRBV2 and TRBJ2-7; 7 bases are shared with TRBD2. From germline, CDR1 is SNHLY and CDR2 FYNNEI. This CDR3 is built from 13 residues. J lost 4 bases, V lost 7 bases, and 7 bases had no gene match. The CDR3 coding sequence is TGTGCCAGCAACCCTAGCGGATTGTACGAGCAGTACTTC. Translated, it gives CASNPSGLYEQYF.

This clone was seen a single time. This chain joins TRBV19 and TRBJ2-1, with D possibly matching TRBD2 (6 bases). Deletions cut 5 bases from V and 6 bases from J, with 11 bases between. Germline CDR1 LNHDA, CDR2 SQIVND (reference sequence). The CDR3 consists of 13 residues. CDR3 amino acids: CASSPGEGNEQFF. The CDR3 DNA reads as TGTGCCAGTAGTCCGGGAGAGGGCAATGAGCAGTTCTTC.

This clone was counted a few times. The gene calls are TRBV2 and TRBJ2-7; the match to TRBD1 covers 11 bases. Germline assignment: CDR1 SNHLY and CDR2 FYNNEI. The V segment lost 5 bases and the J segment 6 bases; nucleotides outside the gene matches: 6. The CDR3 sequence is 14 residues long. This CDR3 is CASSIGTGGSEQYF. The CDR3 DNA reads as TGTGCCAGCAGTATCGGGACAGGGGGTTCCGAGCAGTACTTC.

The chain uses TRBV7-2 and TRBJ2-3; 8 bases fit TRBD2. The J segment lost 4 bases and the V segment lost 5 bases, leaving 11 bases of the junction unmatched. This CDR3 has 16 residues. Per the germline V gene, CDR1 is SGHTA and CDR2 is FQGNSA. In nucleotides, the CDR3 is TGTGCCAGCAGCCGACGGGGGGGCACCGGTCCAGATACGCAGTATTTT. Translation gives CASSRRGGTGPDTQYF.

The chain is built from TRBV27 and TRBJ1-5, with no clear D. The V gene lost 6 bases and the J gene lost 4 bases, with 10 bases spanning the gap. Germline CDR1 reads MNHEY; CDR2 reads SMNVEV (reference sequence). This CDR3 has 13 residues. Here the CDR3 DNA reads TGTGCCAGCAGCTTCGGTGTAAATCAGCCCCAGCATTTT. As protein: CASSFGVNQPQHF.

This clone has only one observation. This chain uses TRBV6-5 with TRBJ2-7, with D possibly TRBD1 on 6 matching bases. Germline V gene sequence: CDR1 MNHEY, CDR2 SVGAGI. V was cut by 5 bases and J by 6 bases, with 14 bases left in between. This CDR3 is 13 amino acids long. This chain's CDR3 is CASSRDTAFEQYF. Written as DNA, the CDR3 is TGTGCCAGCAGTCGGGACACCGCTTTCGAGCAGTACTTC.

V is TRBV6-6 and J is TRBJ1-6; 7 bases match TRBD1. The V segment lost 6 bases and the J segment 4 bases; nucleotides outside the gene matches: 9. The CDR3 length is 16 residues. Germline V gives CDR1 MNHNY, CDR2 SVGAGI (reference sequence). CDR3 coding DNA: TGTGCCAGCAGACCAACAGGGGACGATTATAATTCACCCCTCCACTTT. It translates to CASRPTGDDYNSPLHF.

V and J are TRBV2 and TRBJ2-7, with TRBD2 matching 7 bases. This CDR3 is built from 14 residues. Germline values: CDR1 SNHLY, CDR2 FYNNEI. Trimming removed 2 bases from V and 0 bases from J; junction bases left unmatched: 1. The CDR3 nucleotides are TGTGCCAGCAGTGAACGCGGGAGCTCCTACGAGCAGTACTTC. It is translated as CASSERGSSYEQYF.

This clone was detected only a few times. The rearrangement joins TRBV5-4 to TRBJ2-1; 8 positions match TRBD2. The germline CDR1 and CDR2 sequences are SGHNT and YYREEE (reference sequence). There are 15 residues in the CDR3. The trim removed 4 bases at V and 5 bases at J, leaving 8 bases unmatched. The CDR3 DNA is TGTGCCAGCAGCGCTCGGACTAGCTTCAACAATGAGCAGTTCTTC. Translation: CASSARTSFNNEQFF.

The rearrangement links TRBV6-6 to TRBJ1-2; 8 nucleotides line up with TRBD1. This CDR3 is 13 amino acids long. Looked up from germline, CDR1 is MNHNY and CDR2 is SVGAGI (reference sequence). The V and J ends lost 5 bases and 6 bases, in that order; junction bases with no gene match: 5. CDR3 coding DNA: TGTGCCAGCAGTAGACAGGGGCAAGATGGCTACACCTTC. The encoded protein is CASSRQGQDGYTF.

The J gene is TRBJ2-1, the V gene TRBV4-1; TRBD2 aligns across 14 bases. There are 15 residues in the CDR3. The germline CDR1 and CDR2 sequences are MGHRA and YSYEKL. Unmatched junction bases numbered 5, after V lost 4 bases and J lost 9 bases. CDR3 in amino acids: CASSPTGLAGGEQFF. In nucleotides, the CDR3 is TGCGCCAGCAGCCCCACAGGACTAGCGGGGGGTGAGCAGTTCTTC.

The chain has TRBV4-1 and TRBJ2-1, with TRBD2 matching 8 bases. With V trimmed by 1 base and J by 8 bases, 10 bases remained unmatched. The germline V gene has CDR1 MGHRA and CDR2 YSYEKL. The CDR3 extends over 16 amino acids. CDR3 region: CASSQGSRGGHHEQFF. CDR3 DNA: TGCGCCAGCAGCCAAGGAAGTCGGGGGGGCCATCATGAGCAGTTCTTC.

The chain employs TRBV7-8 and TRBJ1-2, with no clear D. CDR1 and CDR2 (germline): SGHVS, FQNEAQ. V was clipped by 2 bases and J by 6 bases, with 16 bases between them. This CDR3 is 15 amino acids long. This CDR3 is CASSLSSGTTNGYTF. In DNA form, the CDR3 reads TGTGCCAGCAGCTTATCGTCCGGCACTACTAATGGCTACACCTTC.

The chain carries TRBV6-1 and TRBJ2-1; possible D gene TRBD2, 5 bases. Germline loops: CDR1 MNHNS, CDR2 SASEGT. V lost 1 base, J lost 2 bases, and 12 bases lay in between. CDR3 length: 16 amino acids. The CDR3 spells CASSEGTSPTYNEQFF. CDR3 in DNA: TGTGCCAGCAGTGAAGGTACTAGTCCAACCTACAATGAGCAGTTCTTC.

This clone showed up just once. The chain joins TRBV30 to TRBJ1-6; weak D call: TRBD1 (6 bases). With 1 base removed from V and 4 bases from J, the gap between germline ends came to 26 bases. CDR3 length equals 20 residues. CDR1 is GTSNPN, CDR2 SVGIG, per germline (reference sequence). This CDR3 reads CAWSEGTGTTRGVYNSPLHF. Here the CDR3 DNA reads TGTGCCTGGAGTGAGGGGACCGGGACAACAAGGGGTGTATATAATTCACCCCTCCACTTT.

The chain couples TRBV5-1 to TRBJ1-4, with 7 positions matching TRBD1. The junction had 11 bases not matched to a gene; V was cut back by 6 bases and J by 0 bases. This CDR3 comprises 17 residues. From germline, CDR1 is SGHRS and CDR2 YFSETQ. The CDR3 loop is CASKGTEITSTNEKLFF. CDR3 in DNA: TGCGCCAGCAAGGGGACAGAGATTACGTCAACTAATGAAAAACTGTTTTTT.